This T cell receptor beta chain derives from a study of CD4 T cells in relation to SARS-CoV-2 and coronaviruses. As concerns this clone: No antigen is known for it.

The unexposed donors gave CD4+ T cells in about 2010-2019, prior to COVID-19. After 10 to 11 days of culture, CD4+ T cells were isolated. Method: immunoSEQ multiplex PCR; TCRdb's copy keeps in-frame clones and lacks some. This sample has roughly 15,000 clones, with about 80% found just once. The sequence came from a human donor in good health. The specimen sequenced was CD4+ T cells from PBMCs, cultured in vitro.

The CDR3 DNA is TGTGCCAGCAGCTCCTGGTGGGGCCTTCTGGTCAACTTGGACGAGCAGTACTTC. As protein: CASSSWWGLLVNLDEQYF. The chain joins TRBV5-8 to TRBJ2-7; D is possibly TRBD1 (5 bases). The CDR3 consists of 18 residues. Trimming removed 3 bases from V and 5 bases from J, with 27 bases in between. Per the germline V gene, CDR1 is SGHTS and CDR2 is YDEGEE.